Following are 32 T cell receptor beta chains from one sample sequenced in a study of read filtering for tumor transcriptome and immune sequencing. Molecular barcoded adaptors covering alpha/delta and beta/gamma chains were used on roughly 400 ng RNA. TCRdb used MiXCR to reprocess the reads, holding one entry per CDR3 protein. The table shows 48,000 or so distinct CDR3 sequences, with 15% to 20% occurring only once. The specimen was a population of CD138-negative cells sorted from bone marrow. These TCRs come from a donor at least 40 years old with multiple myeloma.

Comment on this clonotype: Just one base apart from a much larger clone, this may be a read error. Lacking the conserved final phenylalanine or tryptophan, this CDR3 likely reflects a read error. The rearrangement joins TRBV7-2 to TRBJ2-1; possibly TRBD2 for D (5 bases). The CDR3 is 16 residues long. Trimming took off 1 base at V and 7 bases at J, with 17 bases between the two ends. Looked up from germline, CDR1 is SGHTA and CDR2 is FQGNSA. This CDR3 is CASSLDYGMLGNEQFL. CDR3 DNA: TGTGCCAGCAGCTTAGATTACGGGATGTTGGGAAATGAGCAGTTCCTC.

This chain links TRBV5-4 with TRBJ2-3; D call uncertain. The germline CDR1 and CDR2 sequences are SGHNT and YYREEE (reference sequence). Trimming shortened V by 4 bases and J by 1 base, and 16 bases separated the two germline ends. The CDR3 is made up of 16 amino acids. The CDR3 spells CASSAPGAGGTDTQYF. In DNA form, the CDR3 reads TGTGCCAGCAGCGCACCGGGCGCAGGTGGCACAGATACGCAGTATTTT.

This clonotype was recorded many times. The chain has TRBV4-2 and TRBJ2-3, with 7 bases fitting TRBD2. V shed 0 bases, J shed 2 bases, and the junction held 11 bases outside the gene matches. CDR3 length: 18 residues. Per germline, CDR1 LGHNA and CDR2 YNFKEQ. The CDR3 region has the DNA TGTGCCAGCAGCCAAGAATGGCTAGCGGAGGCCCTCACAGATACGCAGTATTTT. Translated, it gives CASSQEWLAEALTDTQYF.

This clonotype has a count of ten or more. The genes are TRBV29-1 and TRBJ2-3, with D possibly TRBD2 on 6 matching bases. Between the trimmed V and J ends, which lost 5 bases and 6 bases, there was a span of 21 bases. The germline CDR1 and CDR2 sequences are SQVTM and ANQGSEA. This CDR3 is built from 15 residues. Written as DNA, the CDR3 is TGCAGCGTTTTCTTTGGACTATCCCCCTCGGATACGCAGTATTTT. Its protein product is CSVFFGLSPSDTQYF.

At least ten counts were recorded for this clonotype. V gene TRBV6-6 combines with J gene TRBJ1-2; perhaps TRBD1 as D (5 bases). The germline V and J ends were trimmed by 2 bases and 2 bases, with 15 bases remaining between them. Germline-derived CDR1 and CDR2 are MNHNY and SVGAGI (reference sequence). CDR3 length: 16 residues. CDR3 region: CASSYAGDRPNYGYTF. The CDR3 region has the DNA TGTGCCAGCAGTTACGCGGGGGACCGGCCAAACTATGGCTACACCTTC.

The chain employs TRBV3-1 and TRBJ2-5, with TRBD2 matching over 7 bases. Per germline, CDR1 LGHDT and CDR2 YNNKEL (reference sequence). The CDR3 runs 15 residues. The V gene end was trimmed by 3 bases and the J gene end by 5 bases; junction bases not matched to a gene: 9. Here the CDR3 DNA reads TGTGCCAGCAGCCAGTCGGGGAGGGTTGGGGAGACCCAGTACTTC. Translating gives CASSQSGRVGETQYF.

This clonotype was observed at least ten times. The chain joins TRBV10-3 to TRBJ2-5, with TRBD2 matching over 8 bases. The trim removed 6 bases at V and 5 bases at J, leaving 8 bases unmatched. There are 14 residues in the CDR3. Germline loops: CDR1 ENHRY, CDR2 SYGVKD. This CDR3 reads CAIRSRAGGETQYF. The CDR3, as DNA: TGTGCCATCAGAAGTAGGGCGGGAGGCGAGACCCAGTACTTC.

The table lists this clonotype with a count of one. Just one base apart from a much larger clone, this may be a read error. The chain employs TRBV11-2 and TRBJ1-1; the D gene is possibly TRBD1 (5 bases). The CDR3 has 16 residues. Germline V gene sequence: CDR1 SGHAT, CDR2 FQNNGV. The CDR3 loop is CVSSFWGKGLNTEAFF. Here the CDR3 DNA reads TGTGTCAGCAGCTTCTGGGGGAAAGGACTGAACACTGAAGCTTTCTTT.

On this clonotype itself: With a much larger clone just one base away, this may be a read error. A read error is likely, as this CDR3 ends without the conserved phenylalanine or tryptophan. CDR3 sequence: CASSLAGPNQPQHS. The DNA of the CDR3 is TGCGCCAGCAGCTTGGCAGGACCTAATCAGCCCCAGCATTCT. The rearrangement uses TRBV5-1 and TRBJ1-5; no definite D call. Per germline, CDR1 SGHRS and CDR2 YFSETQ. The CDR3 loop spans 14 amino acids. V lost 0 bases to trimming and J lost 4 bases, with 8 bases between them.

In its sample, this clonotype was seen many times. The genes are TRBV27 and TRBJ1-1; D remains ambiguous. The V and J ends lost 5 bases and 5 bases respectively, with 15 bases between them. The CDR3 sequence is 14 residues long. In germline, CDR1 is MNHEY, CDR2 SMNVEV (reference sequence). The CDR3 sequence: CASSQGMKGTEAFF. CDR3 nucleotide sequence: TGTGCCAGCAGTCAAGGGATGAAAGGAACTGAAGCTTTCTTT.

V usage is TRBV19 and J usage is TRBJ2-2; no firm D call. Between the trimmed V and J ends, which lost 5 bases and 4 bases, there was a span of 8 bases. This CDR3 has 13 residues. Germline CDR1 reads LNHDA; CDR2 reads SQIVND (reference sequence). The CDR3 region is CASSGMGTGELFF. CDR3 bases: TGTGCCAGTAGTGGAATGGGCACCGGGGAGCTGTTTTTT.

This clonotype was counted between two and nine times. CDR3: CSARVPYLRGLSTDTQYF. CDR3 coding DNA: TGCAGTGCTAGAGTTCCTTACCTCAGGGGGCTCAGCACAGATACGCAGTATTTT. The V gene is TRBV20-1, the J gene TRBJ2-3; 8 bases match TRBD1. This CDR3 has 18 residues. Germline V gives CDR1 DFQATT, CDR2 SNEGSKA (reference sequence). J was trimmed by 0 bases and V by 1 base; bases with no gene match: 12.

This clonotype was counted many times. The chain links TRBV23-1 to TRBJ2-3, with 7 bases aligning to TRBD2. TRBV23-1 is an ORF, with its function uncertain. This CDR3 comprises 18 residues. V was clipped by 4 bases and J by 3 bases; unmatched bases: 16. In DNA, the CDR3 is TGCGCCAGCAGTCCACCGCCCCCGCGGGAGTGCAGAACAGATACGCAGTATTTT. Its protein is CASSPPPPRECRTDTQYF.

This clonotype appeared many times. The CDR3 region has the DNA TGTGCCAGCAGTCTGGGCGGTCTAAGCACAGATACGCAGTATTTT. Protein product: CASSLGGLSTDTQYF. This sequence joins TRBV3-1 and TRBJ2-3; no clear D. Per the germline V gene, CDR1 is LGHDT and CDR2 is YNNKEL (reference sequence). The CDR3 loop spans 15 amino acids. Trimming removed 6 bases at V and 0 bases at J, with 13 bases between.

At least ten counts were recorded for this clonotype. The rearrangement uses TRBV20-1 and TRBJ1-1; 8 bases are a match to TRBD1. CDR1 is DFQATT and CDR2 is SNEGSKA in the germline V gene (reference sequence). The CDR3 length is 14 residues. Germline trimming cut 3 bases from V and 1 base from J; bases unmatched to any gene: 4. The CDR3 sequence is CSASEQGGNTEAFF. CDR3 nucleotide sequence: TGCAGTGCTAGCGAACAGGGGGGGAACACTGAAGCTTTCTTT.

There are many counts of this clonotype. CDR3 sequence (DNA): TGTGCCAGCAGTTCCCAAAGGGGGCGCTTAGGAGATACGCAGTATTTT. Translating it yields CASSSQRGRLGDTQYF. The J gene is TRBJ2-3, the V gene TRBV28; 7 positions agree with TRBD1. The CDR3 covers 16 residues. From germline, CDR1 is MDHEN and CDR2 SYDVKM. V shed 4 bases, J shed 5 bases, and the junction held 12 bases outside the gene matches.

The table lists this clonotype with many counts. The rearrangement joins TRBV10-3 to TRBJ1-5; 8 nucleotides align to TRBD1. Losses at the gene ends were 4 bases for V and 6 bases for J; bases not matched to a gene: 5. Germline CDR1 and CDR2: ENHRY and SYGVKD. CDR3 length equals 14 residues. This CDR3 reads CAISGQGPRQPQHF. As DNA, the CDR3 is TGTGCCATCAGTGGACAGGGGCCGCGTCAGCCCCAGCATTTT.

The chain recombines TRBV27 with TRBJ1-5; D might be TRBD1 (6 bases). The germline V gene has CDR1 MNHEY and CDR2 SMNVEV (reference sequence). This CDR3 has 15 residues. The ends were cut back, 5 bases at V and 3 bases at J, with 14 bases in the middle. Here the CDR3 reads CASSIRQEFNQPQHF. In nucleotides, the CDR3 is TGTGCCAGCAGTATCCGACAGGAGTTCAATCAGCCCCAGCATTTT.

This clonotype was found many times. V and J are TRBV30 and TRBJ2-7; 8 bases fit TRBD2. The CDR3 covers 13 residues. Germline CDR1 GTSNPN, CDR2 SVGIG (reference sequence). J was trimmed by 1 base and V by 2 bases; bases with no gene match: 1. CDR3 loop: CAWSTGGSYEQYF. Written as DNA, the CDR3 is TGTGCCTGGAGTACGGGGGGGTCCTACGAGCAGTACTTC.

This clonotype was seen many times. The chain combines TRBV11-1 with TRBJ2-2, with a weak D call TRBD2 (6 bases). CDR1 is SGHAT and CDR2 is FQDESV in the germline V gene (reference sequence). The CDR3 consists of 14 residues. The ends were cut back, 1 base at V and 6 bases at J, with 9 bases in the middle. This CDR3 reads CASSLEGEAGELFF. CDR3 nucleotides: TGTGCCAGCAGCTTAGAAGGGGAGGCCGGGGAGCTGTTTTTT.

This chain connects TRBV5-1 to TRBJ2-1, with TRBD2 matching 11 bases. Germline CDR1 SGHRS, CDR2 YFSETQ. This CDR3 is 15 amino acids long. Losses at the gene ends were 4 bases for V and 8 bases for J; bases not matched to a gene: 8. Here the CDR3 DNA reads TGCGCCAGCAGCGGGGAGGGACTAGCGGAATATGAGCAGTTCTTC. Translation gives CASSGEGLAEYEQFF. Full variable domain (remainder filled in from reference TRBV5-1 and TRBJ2-1): KAGVTQTPRYLIKTRGQQVTLSCSPISGHRSVSWYQQTPGQGLQFLFEYFSETQRNKGNFPGRFSGRQFSNSRSEMNVSTLELGDSALYLCASSGEGLAEYEQFFGPGTRLTVL.

Many counts were recorded for this clonotype. The chain uses TRBV28 and TRBJ2-7; maybe TRBD2 (5 bases). V lost 6 bases to trimming and J lost 2 bases, with 8 bases between them. Per germline, CDR1 MDHEN and CDR2 SYDVKM. There are 12 residues in the CDR3. CDR3 nucleotide sequence: TGTGCCAGCAGCCGGACTGCCTACGAGCAGTACTTC. Translated: CASSRTAYEQYF. Variable domain in full (rest from reference TRBV28 and TRBJ2-7): DVKVTQSSRYLVKRTGEKVFLECVQDMDHENMFWYRQDPGLGLRLIYFSYDVKMKEKGDIPEGYSVSREKKERFSLILESASTNQTSMYLCASSRTAYEQYFGPGTRLTVT.

This clonotype was seen ten or more times. The chain couples TRBV11-2 to TRBJ2-1; no firm D call. CDR1 is SGHAT and CDR2 is FQNNGV in the germline V gene. Trimming left V 0 bases short and J 8 bases short, with 14 bases between. This CDR3 spans 15 amino acids. CDR3 sequence: CASSLDSGQSYEQFF. In nucleotides, the CDR3 is TGTGCCAGCAGCTTAGATTCCGGCCAGAGCTATGAGCAGTTCTTC.

This chain connects TRBV3-1 to TRBJ2-2, with 10 bases aligning to TRBD2. V shed 1 base and J 7 bases; nucleotides not matched to a gene: 9. The CDR3 runs 17 residues. Germline V CDR1 and CDR2: LGHDT, YNNKEL (reference sequence). CDR3 DNA sequence: TGTGCCAGCAGCCAAGTTGCAGCGGGAGGGCCGATCGGGGAGCTGTTTTTT. Residues: CASSQVAAGGPIGELFF.

On this clonotype: Compared with germline, one end of the junction differs, possibly owing to a read error. The chain combines TRBV7-2 with TRBJ2-1; D unclear. CDR1 SGHTA and CDR2 FQGNSA come from the germline V gene. CDR3 size: 12 residues. The CDR3 reads CASIPPHSEQCF. The CDR3 DNA is TGTGCCAGCATCCCACCCCATAGTGAGCAGTGCTTC.

This clonotype was seen only a few times. The chain joins TRBV4-3 to TRBJ2-1; TRBD2 aligns across 7 bases. This CDR3 has 15 amino acids. Trimming removed 0 bases from V and 3 bases from J; junction bases left unmatched: 2. CDR1 and CDR2 from the germline V gene are LGHNA and YSLEER. Here the CDR3 reads CASSQEASGYNEQFF. The DNA of the CDR3 is TGCGCCAGCAGCCAAGAGGCTAGCGGCTACAATGAGCAGTTCTTC.

The rearrangement joins TRBV30 to TRBJ2-5; 11 bases are a match to TRBD2. The CDR3 extends over 15 amino acids. CDR1 is GTSNPN, CDR2 SVGIG, per germline (reference sequence). With V trimmed by 4 bases and J by 7 bases, 11 bases remained unmatched. The CDR3 protein is CAWKGLAGGPWTQYF. In DNA form, the CDR3 reads TGTGCCTGGAAGGGGCTAGCGGGAGGTCCGTGGACCCAGTACTTC.

This clonotype was seen ten or more times. The rearrangement links TRBV19 to TRBJ2-6; D not resolved. This CDR3 is 15 amino acids long. Germline values: CDR1 LNHDA, CDR2 SQIVND (reference sequence). V was clipped by 6 bases and J by 4 bases, with 13 bases between them. CDR3 in DNA: TGTGCCAGTAGCCCTCAAACGCCGGGGGCCAACGTCCTGACTTTC. The encoded protein is CASSPQTPGANVLTF.

The J gene is TRBJ1-1, the V gene TRBV7-2, with D unclear. CDR1 is SGHTA and CDR2 is FQGNSA in the germline V gene. V gave up 6 bases and J gave up 0 bases, with 8 bases separating them. CDR3 size: 13 residues. The CDR3 bases are TGTGCCAGCAGACTAGACATGAACACTGAAGCTTTCTTT. As protein: CASRLDMNTEAFF. Looking up the rest from reference TRBV7-2 and TRBJ1-1 gives the full variable domain: GAGVSQSPSNKVTEKGKDVELRCDPISGHTALYWYRQSLGQGLEFLIYFQGNSAPDKSGLPSDRFSAERTGGSVSTLTIQRTQQEDSAVYLCASRLDMNTEAFFGQGTRLTVV.

This clonotype was detected a few times. Possible read error: a much larger clone is one base away. This rearrangement joins TRBV29-1 to TRBJ2-5, with D tentatively TRBD1 or TRBD2 (5 bases each). The CDR3 covers 12 residues. Per germline, CDR1 SQVTM and CDR2 ANQGSEA. This chain's CDR3 is CSSGTGREAQYF. In DNA form, the CDR3 reads TGCAGCTCCGGGACGGGGCGAGAGGCCCAGTACTTC.

Turning to this clonotype: It may be a read error: a sequence one base away is much more abundant. The chain links TRBV4-3 to TRBJ2-2; a possible D gene is TRBD1 (6 bases). Germline V gives CDR1 LGHNA, CDR2 YSLEER. The CDR3 has 15 amino acids. Here the CDR3 DNA reads TGCGCCATCAGCCAACAGGGAACGAACACCGGGGAGCTGTTTTTT. Translating it yields CAISQQGTNTGELFF.

This clonotype has a count of ten or more. The V call is TRBV12-3 or TRBV12-4, the J call TRBJ1-1, with D uncertain. CDR3 length: 12 amino acids. V dropped 3 bases and J dropped 7 bases, with 9 bases sitting between them. CDR3 protein: CASSLEAGEAFF. The CDR3 bases are TGTGCCAGCAGTTTGGAGGCAGGTGAAGCTTTCTTT.